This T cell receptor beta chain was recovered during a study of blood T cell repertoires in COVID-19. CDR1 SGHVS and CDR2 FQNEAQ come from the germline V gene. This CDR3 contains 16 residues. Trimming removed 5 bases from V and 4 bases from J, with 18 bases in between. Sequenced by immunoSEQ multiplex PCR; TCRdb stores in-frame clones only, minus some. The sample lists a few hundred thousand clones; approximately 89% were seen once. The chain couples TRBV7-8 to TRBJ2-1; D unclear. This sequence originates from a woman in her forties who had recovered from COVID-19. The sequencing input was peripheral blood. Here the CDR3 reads CASSTERAAGYNEQFF. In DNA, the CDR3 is TGTGCCAGCAGCACAGAACGCGCCGCAGGATACAATGAGCAGTTCTTC.